The 17 T cell receptor beta chains below were found in one sample sequenced in a study of tumor and adjacent non-tumor tissue in lung cancer. Three rounds of nested PCR, following a modified ARM-PCR protocol, produced the TCRbeta library. TCRdb fed the multiplex PCR reads into MiXCR, producing one record per CDR3 protein. The sample holds more than 85,000 distinct CDR3 sequences, 65% seen once. The template was RNA from unsorted bulk tissue. Distant lung tissue was collected more than 3 cm away from the tumor edge. Sequenced: distant non-tumor lung tissue. The receptors were gathered from a man aged 25-40 years with non-small cell lung cancer.

Note on this clonotype: One base away lies a much larger clone, so this may be a sequencing read error. This chain uses TRBV10-3 with TRBJ2-6, with D perhaps matching TRBD1 or TRBD2 (5 bases each). The germline gives CDR1 ENHRY, CDR2 SYGVKD. This CDR3 spans 15 amino acids. The CDR3: CAISPGAPGDNVLTF. The CDR3 DNA is TGTGCCATCAGCCCCGGGGCTCCTGGGGACAACGTCCTGACTTTC.

This chain connects TRBV6-2 or TRBV6-3 to TRBJ1-2, with TRBD1 as a possible D gene (6 bases). V was trimmed by 4 bases and J by 5 bases, leaving 14 bases between them. The CDR3 extends over 14 amino acids. Per germline, CDR1 MNHEY and CDR2 SVGEGT. CDR3 DNA sequence: TGTGCCAGCAGTTCAACAGGGCCGAAGTATGGCTACACCTTC. It translates to CASSSTGPKYGYTF.

The table lists this clonotype with many counts. The rearrangement links TRBV6-1 to TRBJ2-7; D may be TRBD2 (5 bases). This CDR3 is built from 11 residues. Germline V gene sequence: CDR1 MNHNS, CDR2 SASEGT. Trimming took off 4 bases at V and 10 bases at J, with 11 bases between the two ends. In DNA, the CDR3 is TGTGCCAGCAGTGGATTGAGGGCTCAGTACTTC. Its translation: CASSGLRAQYF.

V is TRBV11-2 and J is TRBJ2-7, with a tentative D call TRBD1 (6 bases). The length of the CDR3 is 19 residues. Germline V gives CDR1 SGHAT, CDR2 FQNNGV. The V and J ends lost 6 bases and 0 bases respectively, with 27 bases between them. The CDR3, as DNA: TGTGCCAGCAGGAGGGTAACCTTAACCTCGGGACACCGCTCCTACGAGCAGTACTTC. Protein product: CASRRVTLTSGHRSYEQYF.

About this clonotype: A single base separates this from a much larger clone, so it may be a read error. The CDR3 region is CSASYDEQFF. Here the CDR3 DNA reads TGCAGTGCTTCGTACGATGAGCAGTTCTTC. This rearrangement joins TRBV20-1 to TRBJ2-1; D is uncertain. This CDR3 has 10 amino acids. CDR1 and CDR2 (germline): DFQATT, SNEGSKA (reference sequence). V lost 5 bases and J 8 bases, leaving 7 bases between the germline ends.

This clonotype has just one count. Mismatch with germline at one junction end may stem from a read error. This chain joins TRBV11-3 and TRBJ2-5; D may correspond to TRBD1 or TRBD2 (5 bases each). The length of the CDR3 is 14 residues. Germline V CDR1 and CDR2: SGHNT, YENEEA. The CDR3: CASSLSWRGETQYF. DNA of the CDR3: TGTGCCAGCAGCCTTAGCTGGAGAGGGGAGACCCAATACTTC.

As for this clonotype: A read error may produce the germline difference seen at one junction end. The chain links TRBV11-2 to TRBJ2-7, with a weak D call TRBD2 (5 bases). This CDR3 comprises 11 residues. The germline V gene encodes CDR1 SGHAT and CDR2 FQNNGV. In DNA form, the CDR3 reads TGTGCCGGCAGCTTAAGAGGGGAGCAGTACTTC. This codes for CAGSLRGEQYF.

A note on this clonotype: The conserved phenylalanine or tryptophan normally closing the CDR3 is absent here, so this likely arose from a read error. The chain has TRBV11-2 and TRBJ2-3; D perhaps matches TRBD2 (5 bases). CDR3 length equals 16 residues. V was pared by 3 bases and J by 0 bases, with 13 bases between. Germline CDR1 SGHAT, CDR2 FQNNGV. CDR3 nucleotides: TGTGCCAGCAGCTTCTCGGGAAGCTTCAGCACAGATACGCAGTATTTG. Its protein product is CASSFSGSFSTDTQYL.

A note on this clonotype: This may come from a read error, since a much larger clone is one base off. The chain uses TRBV20-1 and TRBJ2-3, with TRBD2 as a possible D gene (7 bases). The CDR3 sequence is 14 residues long. Germline CDR1 reads DFQATT; CDR2 reads SNEGSKA (reference sequence). This CDR3 is CNASWGGRTDTQYF. The CDR3 DNA reads TGCAATGCCAGCTGGGGGGGCCGAACAGATACGCAGTATTTT.

Concerning this clonotype: Here the CDR3 omits its conserved ending phenylalanine or tryptophan, so a read error is the likely source. The V gene is TRBV11-2, the J gene TRBJ2-5, with 16 bases lining up with TRBD2. The ends lost 1 base at V and 4 bases at J; junction bases unmatched: 6. CDR1 and CDR2 (germline): SGHAT, FQNNGV. The CDR3 sequence is 18 residues long. This chain's CDR3 is CASSLGGTSGGASETQYV. For the CDR3, the DNA is TGTGCCAGCAGCTTAGGTGGGACTAGCGGGGGGGCATCAGAGACCCAGTACGTC.

This clonotype showed up just a few times. The chain employs TRBV30 and TRBJ2-6; D possibly uses TRBD1 or TRBD2 (5 bases each). The germline gives CDR1 GTSNPN, CDR2 SVGIG (reference sequence). V was trimmed by 8 bases and J by 0 bases, leaving 11 bases between them. The CDR3 contains 14 residues. CDR3: CAGTRNSGANVLTF. For the CDR3, the DNA is TGTGCCGGGACGAGGAACTCTGGGGCCAACGTCCTGACTTTC.

A word on this clonotype: A much larger clone is a single base away; this may be a read error. The rearrangement joins TRBV7-9 to TRBJ1-5; TRBD1 is a possible D gene (5 bases). Germline V gene sequence: CDR1 SEHNR, CDR2 FQNEAQ (reference sequence). V lost 3 bases, J lost 8 bases, and 11 bases lay in between. This CDR3 has 13 residues. The CDR3 nucleotides read TGTGCCAGCAGCTTCGAGGGGAGGAAGCCCCAGCATTTT. Translated: CASSFEGRKPQHF.

This clonotype has just a few counts. This chain uses TRBV11-2 with TRBJ2-1; TRBD2 matches 11 bases. Germline V CDR1 and CDR2: SGHAT, FQNNGV. V lost 5 bases to trimming and J lost 4 bases; unmatched junction nucleotides: 19. The CDR3 is 20 amino acids. The CDR3 is CASSLAYGWVAGGEYNEQFF. Written as DNA, the CDR3 is TGTGCCAGCAGCCTTGCATACGGTTGGGTAGCGGGAGGGGAATACAATGAGCAGTTCTTC. The full variable domain, its missing parts supplied by reference TRBV11-2 and TRBJ2-1, is EAGVAQSPRYKIIEKRQSVAFWCNPISGHATLYWYQQILGQGPKLLIQFQNNGVVDDSQLPKDRFSAERLKGVDSTLKIQPAKLEDSAVYLCASSLAYGWVAGGEYNEQFFGPGTRLTVL.

In regard to this clonotype: This may arise from a read error, as a much more abundant clone is one base away. The missing conserved phenylalanine or tryptophan at the end of this CDR3 makes a read error likely. V is TRBV5-4 and J is TRBJ2-1; D may be TRBD1 (6 bases). V dropped 4 bases and J dropped 5 bases, with 19 bases sitting between them. The CDR3 sequence is 16 residues long. Per germline, CDR1 SGHNT and CDR2 YYREEE (reference sequence). CDR3 nucleotides: TGTGCCAGCAGCCGCTCCAGGGCCGGACAGAACAATGAGCAGTTCTCC. Amino acid sequence: CASSRSRAGQNNEQFS.

This chain connects TRBV28 to TRBJ1-2, with 10 bases aligning to TRBD1. Unmatched junction bases numbered 7, after V lost 10 bases and J lost 5 bases. There are 13 residues in the CDR3. CDR1 is MDHEN, CDR2 SYDVKM, per germline. CDR3 in DNA: TGTGCCAACAGGACAGGGGGGGAATATGGCTACACCTTC. Translating it yields CANRTGGEYGYTF.

As for this clonotype: Germline and junction disagree at one end, which may indicate a read error. CDR3 nucleotide sequence: TGTGTCAGCAGCTTTGTGAGGACGGGAAGGAGCAATGAGCAGTTCTTC. It is translated as CVSSFVRTGRSNEQFF. V is TRBV11-2 and J is TRBJ2-1; D might be TRBD2 (5 bases). In germline, CDR1 is SGHAT, CDR2 FQNNGV. The CDR3 is made up of 16 amino acids.

A word on this clonotype: A read error may account for a junction end that differs from germline. J is TRBJ2-5 and V is TRBV11-2; D is tentatively TRBD1 or TRBD2 (5 bases each). The CDR3 is 12 residues long. The V gene's germline CDR1 is SGHAT and CDR2 FQNNGV. The CDR3 reads CATSRDQETQYF. The CDR3 bases are TGTGCCACCAGTAGGGACCAAGAGACGCAGTACTTC.